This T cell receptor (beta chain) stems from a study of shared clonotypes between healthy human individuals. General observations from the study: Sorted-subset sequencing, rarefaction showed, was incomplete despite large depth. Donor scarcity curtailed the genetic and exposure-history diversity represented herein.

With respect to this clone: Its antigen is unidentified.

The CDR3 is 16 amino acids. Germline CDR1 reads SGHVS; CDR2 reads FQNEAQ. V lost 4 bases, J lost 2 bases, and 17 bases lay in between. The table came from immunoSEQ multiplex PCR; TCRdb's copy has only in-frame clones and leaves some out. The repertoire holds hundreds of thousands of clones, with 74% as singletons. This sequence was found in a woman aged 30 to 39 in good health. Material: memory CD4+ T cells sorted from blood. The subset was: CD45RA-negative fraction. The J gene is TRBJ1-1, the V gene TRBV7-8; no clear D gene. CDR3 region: CASSSKRVGPNTEAFF. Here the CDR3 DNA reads TGTGCCAGCAGCTCAAAGAGGGTAGGACCAAACACTGAAGCTTTCTTT.